This T cell receptor (beta chain) was recorded in a study of T cells after yellow fever vaccination. Study as a whole: Low-cell-number fractions were prepared with SMART-Seq v4 Ultra Low Input.

The authors made TCR cDNA by 5'RACE template switching, adding a universal primer site and UMIs. One entry per CDR3 protein, called by TCRdb with MiXCR from the 5' RACE reads. The sample has approximately 61,000 distinct CDR3 sequences; roughly 6.9% are singletons. To note about this clonotype: Antigen: not known.

Points from the study as a whole: Most primary-vaccination clones recurred post-booster (around 95% CD4, just over 85% CD8).

CDR1 MNHEY and CDR2 SVGEGT come from the germline V gene. V shed 5 bases and J 5 bases; nucleotides not matched to a gene: 12. This CDR3 spans 16 amino acids. This material consisted of CD8+ T cells sorted from PBMCs, taken on the day of the first yellow fever vaccination. J is TRBJ2-5 and V is TRBV6-2 or TRBV6-3; 9 bases line up with TRBD1. The clonotype comes from a man younger than 35 who received the YFV17D yellow fever vaccine. CDR3: CASSKPPGQGWETQYF. For the CDR3, the DNA is TGTGCCAGCAGTAAACCACCGGGACAGGGCTGGGAGACCCAGTACTTC.